The TCR beta chain described here comes from a study of a mutant IDH1 vaccine in newly diagnosed glioma. Study-level background: Mean patient age was roughly 43 years; 62.5% were male and about 38% female. Study observations and caveats: Across multiple MHC alleles, over 90% of patients had vaccine-induced responses.

Stated time point: baseline, week 1 (first vaccination visit). Sample treatment: pre-vaccination baseline after standard-of-care therapy. The ends lost 4 bases at V and 1 base at J; junction bases unmatched: 7. The V gene's germline CDR1 is PRHDT and CDR2 FYEKMQ (reference sequence). CDR3 size: 17 residues. Regarding this clone: The antigen is undetermined.

Sequencing used immunoSEQ multiplex PCR; TCRdb keeps in-frame clones, though not all of them. The table has about 88,000 clones, almost 85% seen once. This sample comprised PBMCs, obtained from a glioma patient treated with radiotherapy, temozolomide or both. This rearrangement joins TRBV13 to TRBJ2-2, with 9 positions matching TRBD1. The sequence was obtained from a man between 40 and 49 years old with glioma. Some clones in this sample may be carry-over from other donors' samples. Here the CDR3 DNA reads TGTGCCAGCAGCTCTACCCGGACAGGGGAGAACACCGGGGAGCTGTTTTTT. Translation gives CASSSTRTGENTGELFF.